Included here is one TCR beta chain sequence, with context. This record belongs to a study of blood T cell repertoires in COVID-19. Study at large: Sites across the United States, Italy and Spain contributed samples from acute and convalescent COVID-19. Nucleic acid was either cDNA or gDNA, and it came from T cells, B-cell-depleted T cells, or PBMCs.

Original processing notes: Amplification of reference gene primers was used by the study to estimate nucleated cell counts. Profiling relied on immunoSEQ multiplex PCR, and the TCRdb table lists in-frame clones only, not all of them. V and J calls and clone size are given by that table; D and trimming were obtained from the DNA. This table holds some 120,000 clones, 82% found once. V shed 5 bases and J 4 bases; nucleotides not matched to a gene: 0. Germline CDR1 reads SGHTA; CDR2 reads FQGTGA. The CDR3 contains 13 residues. This chain joins TRBV7-3 and TRBJ2-2; 8 positions agree with TRBD1. The specimen was peripheral blood. This TCR was sampled from a man aged 70 or older with active or convalescent COVID-19. This CDR3 reads CASSDRGTGELFF. The CDR3 DNA reads as TGTGCCAGCAGCGACAGGGGCACCGGGGAGCTGTTTTTT.